The clone carrying this TCR beta chain was seen only once. Its antigen is unknown. V was pared by 2 bases and J by 6 bases, with 7 bases of the junction left unmatched. CDR3 length: 15 residues. Germline CDR1 reads SGHDT; CDR2 reads YYEEEE. PCR primers comprised 60 Vbeta and 13 Jbeta primers. TCRdb keeps only in-frame clones here, not all; method: immunoSEQ multiplex PCR. The data hold 150,000 to 200,000 clones, with 75% to 85% observed a single time. These data come from a study of cytomegalovirus exposure and HLA in healthy donors. Study at large: Around 85 million unique TCRs from HLA-typed donors were held in an early data release. General study findings and limits: Reportedly, diagnosis of cytomegalovirus status by the classifier showed high specificity and sensitivity. A later analysis found that most CMV-associated TCR beta chains appeared HLA-restricted.

V usage is TRBV5-6 and J usage is TRBJ2-1, with TRBD2 matching 8 bases. This sequence was found in a male donor in good health and CMV-seropositive. The sample was PBMCs. CDR3 DNA sequence: TGTGCCAGCAGCTTAACTAGCGGTTATTCCAATGAGCAGTTCTTC. It codes for CASSLTSGYSNEQFF. The full variable domain, its missing parts supplied by reference TRBV5-6 and TRBJ2-1, is DAGVTQSPTHLIKTRGQQVTLRCSPKSGHDTVSWYQQALGQGPQFIFQYYEEEERQRGNFPDRFSGHQFPNYSSELNVNALLLGDSALYLCASSLTSGYSNEQFFGPGTRLTVL.